These T cell receptor beta chains were read from a single sample in a study of identifying expanded T cells in peripheral blood. Here immunoSEQ multiplex PCR was the method, and the copy in TCRdb shows in-frame clones only, minus some. The repertoire holds 51,000 or so clones, with 70% to 85% as singletons. Specimen: blood. The source of these receptors is a person aged 18-69 years in good health. Each CDR3 is given with its conserved first and last residue. A D gene is named only where the DNA matches it firmly. The size field is filled for only some rows; it gives once, few, many or a size class.

clone_size | d_call | j_call | v_call | cdr3_length | cdr3_nt | cdr3_aa
NA | NA | TRBJ2-3 | TRBV6-4 | 15 | TGTGCCAGCAGTGACTTCGGCGGGAGCACAGATACGCAGTATTTT | CASSDFGGSTDTQYF
NA | NA | TRBJ2-6 | TRBV27 | 17 | TGTGCCAGCAGTTTAGTAGGGCTCGACTCTGGGGCCAACGTCCTGACTTTC | CASSLVGLDSGANVLTF
NA | NA | TRBJ2-2 | TRBV5-1 | 12 | TGCGCCAGCAGCGAACAGGGCCGGGAGCTGTTTTTT | CASSEQGRELFF
NA | NA | TRBJ2-6 | TRBV30 | 14 | TGTGCCTCCCTCGTTGGCTCTGGGGCCAACGTCCTGACTTTC | CASLVGSGANVLTF
NA | TRBD1 | TRBJ1-3 | TRBV6-1 | 15 | TGTGCCAGCAGGCCCTCGGGACAGGGGGCCAACACCATATATTTT | CASRPSGQGANTIYF
NA | NA | TRBJ1-4 | TRBV12-1 | 16 | TGTGCCAGCAGCAACCTCGACGGGCCCACAAATGAAAAACTGTTTTTT | CASSNLDGPTNEKLFF
NA | NA | TRBJ2-6 | TRBV5-1 | 14 | TGCGCCAGCAGTGAGCTCTCTGGGGCCAACGTCCTGACTTTC | CASSELSGANVLTF
NA | TRBD1 | TRBJ2-5 | TRBV5-1 | 17 | TGCGCCAGCAGCTTGGCCTATAAGACAGGGGTCCAAGAGACCCAGTACTTC | CASSLAYKTGVQETQYF
once | TRBD2 | TRBJ2-3 | TRBV2 | 15 | TGTGCCAGCAGTGACCAGGGACTAGCGGGAGGAGCGCAGTATTTT | CASSDQGLAGGAQYF
NA | NA | TRBJ1-5 | TRBV7-2 | 14 | TGTGCCAGCAGCTTAGAGGGGGGGAATCAGCCCCAGCATTTT | CASSLEGGNQPQHF
NA | TRBD1 | TRBJ1-2 | TRBV28 | 15 | TGTGCCAGCAGTTTATCCTGGACAGGAATCTATGGCTACACCTTC | CASSLSWTGIYGYTF
NA | NA | TRBJ1-2 | TRBV5-4 | 14 | TGTGCCAGCAGCTTGAAGGGGTTCATCTATGGCTACACCTTC | CASSLKGFIYGYTF
NA | NA | TRBJ2-4 | TRBV5-6 | 15 | TGTGCCAGCAGCTTGGAAGGGAGCGGAGTTGACATTCAGTACTTC | CASSLEGSGVDIQYF
few | TRBD1 | TRBJ1-6 | TRBV19 | 15 | TGTGCCAGTAGGGCTGGGACAGCTAATAATTCACCCCTCCACTTT | CASRAGTANNSPLHF
NA | TRBD2 | TRBJ2-7 | TRBV14 | 16 | TGTGCCAGCAGCCAAGGCGGACTAGCGGGGCTAGACGAGCAGTACTTC | CASSQGGLAGLDEQYF
NA | NA | TRBJ1-1 | TRBV10-2 | 15 | TGCGCCAGCAGTGAGTCGGGAGCAGCGAACACTGAAGCTTTCTTT | CASSESGAANTEAFF
once | TRBD1 | TRBJ1-6 | TRBV2 | 19 | TGTGCCAGCAGACTGTCAGGGACAGAGCCAAACTCCTATAATTCACCCCTCCACTTT | CASRLSGTEPNSYNSPLHF
NA | NA | TRBJ2-6 | TRBV5-6 | 15 | TGTGCCAGCACCTCCAGGGGCGCTGGGGCCAACGTCCTGACTTTC | CASTSRGAGANVLTF
NA | NA | TRBJ2-2 | TRBV21-1 | 18 | TGTGCCAGCAGCAAAGAGTATCCGGGACAGCTCCGTCCCGGGGAGCTGTTTTTT | CASSKEYPGQLRPGELFF
once | NA | TRBJ2-2 | TRBV2 | 14 | TGTGCCAGCAGTGAGAGGCGGAACACCGGGGAGCTGTTTTTT | CASSERRNTGELFF
NA | NA | TRBJ2-5 | TRBV5-8 | 17 | TGTGCCAGCAGCTTGGTCTTCGGGTTGGGGTACCAAGAGACCCAGTACTTC | CASSLVFGLGYQETQYF
NA | NA | TRBJ2-3 | TRBV30 | 12 | TGTGCCTGGAATATCCGGGGAGATACGCAGTATTTT | CAWNIRGDTQYF
once | TRBD1 | TRBJ2-6 | TRBV5-1 | 15 | TGCGCCAGCAGCTGGGGGACAGCCGGGGCCAACGTCCTGACTTTC | CASSWGTAGANVLTF
NA | NA | TRBJ1-2 | TRBV7-2 | 14 | TGTGCCAGCAGCGAGGACGTAAGTTCCCGTGGCTACACCTTC | CASSEDVSSRGYTF
once | TRBD2 | TRBJ2-5 | TRBV7-9 | 15 | TGTGCCAGCACGGACAGCGGGGGGATTCAAGAGACCCAGTACTTC | CASTDSGGIQETQYF
NA | NA | TRBJ2-2 | TRBV5-1 | 15 | TGCGCCACCCAAACGGCAGCTTCAAACACCGGGGAGCTGTTTTTT | CATQTAASNTGELFF
NA | NA | TRBJ1-2 | TRBV7-2 | 12 | TGTGCCAGCAGCTTAGGGCTGGGAGGCTACACCTTC | CASSLGLGGYTF
NA | TRBD2 | TRBJ2-1 | TRBV7-9 | 17 | TGTGCCAGCAGCCCCGGCCGTCTAGCGGGCGACTACAATGAGCAGTTCTTC | CASSPGRLAGDYNEQFF
NA | NA | TRBJ1-2 | TRBV28 | 14 | TGTGCCAGCAGTTTACAGCAGTCTAACTATGGCTACACCTTC | CASSLQQSNYGYTF
NA | NA | TRBJ2-2 | TRBV2 | 12 | TGTGCCAGCAGTACAGTTTTCGGGGAGCTGTTTTTT | CASSTVFGELFF
few | NA | TRBJ1-2 | TRBV4-1 | 14 | TGCGCCAGCAGCCATGTCAGGGCTAACTATGGCTACACCTTC | CASSHVRANYGYTF
NA | TRBD1 | TRBJ2-2 | TRBV2 | 16 | TGTGCCAGCAGGCTGAGGACAGGGGTAATCACCGGGGAGCTGTTTTTT | CASRLRTGVITGELFF
once | NA | TRBJ2-3 | TRBV6-1 | 16 | TGTGCCAGCAGTGAAGAAAGGAGGGAGTGGACAGATACGCAGTATTTT | CASSEERREWTDTQYF
NA | TRBD1 | TRBJ1-1 | TRBV5-8 | 14 | TGTGCCAGCAGGAGACAGGGGGCAGATTGGCAAGCTTTCTTT | CASRRQGADWQAFF
NA | NA | TRBJ1-1 | TRBV19 | 14 | TGTGCCAGTAGTATAGCCAATCCCCCCAATGAAGCTTTCTTT | CASSIANPPNEAFF
NA | TRBD1 | TRBJ2-2 | TRBV5-6 | 15 | TGTGCCAGCAGCGGGGGACAGGGGAGCACCGGGGAGCTGTTTTTT | CASSGGQGSTGELFF
few | NA | TRBJ1-5 | TRBV7-8 | 13 | TGTGCCAGCAGCTTAAACAGCGACCAGCCCCAGCATTTT | CASSLNSDQPQHF
NA | TRBD1 | TRBJ1-1 | TRBV5-4 | 17 | TGTGCCAGCAGCTTGATGGGACAGGGGGGGCGGGACACTGAAGCTTTCTTT | CASSLMGQGGRDTEAFF
few | NA | TRBJ1-5 | TRBV6-1 | 15 | TGTGCCAGCACCCGATCGGACAGTTACAATCAGCCCCAGCATTTT | CASTRSDSYNQPQHF
once | TRBD1 | TRBJ1-1 | TRBV5-4 | 13 | TGTGCCAGCAGCGGGCCGGGACAGGCGGGAGCTTTCTTT | CASSGPGQAGAFF
NA | TRBD2 | TRBJ2-3 | TRBV7-6 | 14 | TGTGCCAGCAGCTTATCGGGAGGGGGGGATACGCAGTATTTT | CASSLSGGGDTQYF
NA | NA | TRBJ1-2 | TRBV5-1 | 16 | TGCGCCAGCACCCGTGGAGAAGCAGGCCGCGGGGGTGGCTACACCTTC | CASTRGEAGRGGGYTF
NA | NA | TRBJ2-7 | TRBV5-6 | 12 | TGTGCCAGCAGCCATCGACAGTACGAGCAGTACTTC | CASSHRQYEQYF
NA | NA | TRBJ2-7 | TRBV11-3 | 13 | TGTGCCAGCAGCTTCCCAGGCTTCTACGAGCAGTACTTC | CASSFPGFYEQYF
NA | TRBD2 | TRBJ2-7 | TRBV11-2 | 13 | TGTGCCAGCAGCTTTCTTAGCGGGCACGAGCAGTACTTC | CASSFLSGHEQYF
NA | NA | TRBJ1-4 | TRBV2 | 12 | TGTGCCAGCAGAGGGACTAATGAAAAACTGTTTTTT | CASRGTNEKLFF
NA | NA | TRBJ2-2 | TRBV11-3 | 14 | TGTGCCAGCAGCTTATCCTCGAACACCGGGGAGCTGTTTTTT | CASSLSSNTGELFF
NA | NA | TRBJ1-2 | TRBV13 | 17 | TGTGCCAGCAGCTTAGGGGCAGCACGGGCGGCATTCTATGGCTACACCTTC | CASSLGAARAAFYGYTF
NA | NA | TRBJ1-2 | TRBV6-1 | 13 | TGTGCCAGCTCTGAGCGGAAAAACTATGGCTACACCTTC | CASSERKNYGYTF
few | NA | TRBJ1-2 | TRBV2 | 12 | TGTGCCAGCTCAGGGGAAAGAAGAGGCTACACCTTC | CASSGERRGYTF
NA | NA | TRBJ1-1 | TRBV5-1 | 13 | TGCGCCAGCAGCTTGTACATGAACACTGAAGCTTTCTTT | CASSLYMNTEAFF